A selection of T cell receptor beta chains follows, all from one sample in a study of blood T cell repertoires in COVID-19. Method: immunoSEQ multiplex PCR; TCRdb's copy keeps in-frame clones and lacks some. The table includes about 80,000 clones, roughly 76% detected once. The specimen was peripheral blood. These receptors were collected from an older man with active or convalescent COVID-19. Both conserved end residues are part of each CDR3. A D gene is named only where the DNA matches it firmly. The size of a clone is reported for some rows only, either as once, few or many, or as a class for expanded clones.

v_call,d_call,clone_size,j_call,cdr3_nt,cdr3_aa
TRBV5-1,TRBD1,NA,TRBJ2-5,TGCGCCAGCAGCTCGGGAGGACAGGGGCGCCTAGAGACCCAGTACTTC,CASSSGGQGRLETQYF
TRBV6-6,NA,NA,TRBJ1-2,TGTGCCAGCGGGGCCAGCGAGGGGGATATCTATGGCTACACCTTC,CASGASEGDIYGYTF
TRBV30,NA,NA,TRBJ1-2,TGTGCCTGGAGCGCTGACTTGCGGGACTATGGCTACACCTTC,CAWSADLRDYGYTF
TRBV5-4,TRBD2,few,TRBJ2-1,TGTGCCAGCAGCTTGGTAGCGGGGGGCCGGGGAAATGAGCAGTTCTTC,CASSLVAGGRGNEQFF
TRBV24-1,NA,NA,TRBJ2-3,TGTGCCACCAGTCGAGGGTCACGGACCACAGATACGCAGTATTTT,CATSRGSRTTDTQYF
TRBV4-1,TRBD2,once,TRBJ2-2,TGCGCCAGCAGCCACTTAGCCGGGGGGGATACCGGGGAGCTGTTTTTT,CASSHLAGGDTGELFF
TRBV27,NA,NA,TRBJ2-5,TGTGCCAGCAGTCCTCCCGGCCGCAGGGGTAATGCGGAGACCCAGTACTTC,CASSPPGRRGNAETQYF
TRBV3-1/TRBV3-2,TRBD2,NA,TRBJ2-1,TGTGCCAGCAGCCTTGGACTAGCGGGGGTTAGTTCCTACAATGAGCAGTTCTTC,CASSLGLAGVSSYNEQFF
TRBV5-1,NA,NA,TRBJ2-5,TGCGCCAGCAGCTTTGGCCCACAAGAGACCCAGTACTTC,CASSFGPQETQYF
TRBV11-2,TRBD2,NA,TRBJ2-3,TGTGCCAGCAGCTTAGTATTAGCGGGGAGCACAGATACGCAGTATTTT,CASSLVLAGSTDTQYF
TRBV11-3,NA,NA,TRBJ2-2,TGTGCCAGCAGCGAGGCAGCCACGAACACCGGGGAGCTGTTTTTT,CASSEAATNTGELFF
TRBV5-4,NA,NA,TRBJ2-3,TGTGCCAGCAGCCCAGGGAGCACAGATACGCAGTATTTT,CASSPGSTDTQYF
TRBV21-1,NA,NA,TRBJ1-5,TGTGCCACGAGGAGACAGCCCCAGCATTTT,CATRRQPQHF
TRBV4-2,TRBD1,once,TRBJ1-5,TGTGCCAGCAGCTATATTGGGCAGGGGGGTCAGCCCCAGCATTTT,CASSYIGQGGQPQHF
TRBV4-1,TRBD1,few,TRBJ1-1,TGCGCCAGCAGCCGGGCGGACAGGATCGTAGCTTTCTTT,CASSRADRIVAFF
TRBV6-2/TRBV6-3,NA,NA,TRBJ1-4,TGTGCCAGCAGTTACCACAGAAAAGATATGTTTTTT,CASSYHRKDMFF
TRBV2,NA,NA,TRBJ2-5,TGTGCCAGCAGTGCTTCGCGGAACCAAGAGACCCAGTACTTC,CASSASRNQETQYF
TRBV19,NA,NA,TRBJ1-1,TGTGCCAGTAGCGTGGGAGCGGTGAACACTGAAGCTTTCTTT,CASSVGAVNTEAFF
TRBV20-1,NA,NA,TRBJ1-4,TGCAGTGCTAGTCGGCAGGTTGAAAAACTGTTTTTT,CSASRQVEKLFF
TRBV19,TRBD1,NA,TRBJ2-5,TGTGCCAGTGCCGGACAGGGACGAGAGACCCAGTACTTC,CASAGQGRETQYF
TRBV2,NA,once,TRBJ2-7,TGTGCCAGCAGTCCTCAACAGGGATACGAGCAGTACTTC,CASSPQQGYEQYF
TRBV5-1,NA,many,TRBJ1-1,TGCGCCAGCAGCTTGGACAGGAACACTGAAGCTTTCTTT,CASSLDRNTEAFF
TRBV6-5,NA,NA,TRBJ1-2,TGTGCCAGCAGTTACTCGTTTCGGGGGGACGGCTACACCTTC,CASSYSFRGDGYTF
TRBV19,TRBD2,NA,TRBJ2-2,TGTGCCAGTAGTATCTTAGCGGGGGGTTTTGGCGGGGAGCTGTTTTTT,CASSILAGGFGGELFF
TRBV5-4,TRBD1,NA,TRBJ1-3,TGTGCCAGCAGCTGGGGACAGTCGGACACCATATATTTT,CASSWGQSDTIYF
TRBV12-3/TRBV12-4,TRBD1,few,TRBJ1-1,TGTGCCAGCAGTTTATTCAGGGACAGGGAAGCTTTCTTT,CASSLFRDREAFF
TRBV5-1,NA,NA,TRBJ1-2,TGCGCCAGCAGAGGGACTTCAGCTAACTATGGCTACACCTTC,CASRGTSANYGYTF
TRBV11-2,TRBD2,NA,TRBJ2-2,TGTGCCAGCAGCTCCTTAGCGGGGGGGCAAACCGGGGAGCTGTTTTTT,CASSSLAGGQTGELFF
TRBV19,NA,once,TRBJ1-2,TGTGCCAGTAGTATAGGAGTGAACTATGGCTACACCTTC,CASSIGVNYGYTF
TRBV2,NA,many,TRBJ1-3,TGTGCCAGCCGCCTCCGCGGACACCCCTCTGGAAACACCATATATTTT,CASRLRGHPSGNTIYF
TRBV7-9,TRBD1,NA,TRBJ1-2,TGTGCCAGCAGCGGCACAGGGGAGAACTATGGCTACACCTTC,CASSGTGENYGYTF
TRBV10-3,TRBD1,NA,TRBJ2-3,TGTGCCATCAGTGGGTCAGGGGGCGGCACAGATACGCAGTATTTT,CAISGSGGGTDTQYF
TRBV19,TRBD1,NA,TRBJ2-2,TGTGCCACAACAGGGGCAGGGGGCGTGATCGGGGAGCTGTTTTTT,CATTGAGGVIGELFF
TRBV5-1,TRBD1,NA,TRBJ2-3,TGCGCCAGCAGCCGTGAGACAGGGGGGACAGATACGCAGTATTTT,CASSRETGGTDTQYF
TRBV24-1,TRBD1,NA,TRBJ1-5,TGTGCCACCAGTGACTTCCGGGACAGGGGTGGGTATAGCAATCAGCCCCAGCATTTT,CATSDFRDRGGYSNQPQHF
TRBV30,NA,NA,TRBJ1-1,TGTGCCTGGAGTCCAATGAACACTGAAGCTTTCTTT,CAWSPMNTEAFF
TRBV28,NA,NA,TRBJ2-3,TGTGCCAGCAACTATGGGGATACGCAGTATTTT,CASNYGDTQYF
TRBV2,TRBD2,once,TRBJ2-2,TGTGCCAGCGGGAGGGACACCGGGGAGCTGTTTTTT,CASGRDTGELFF
TRBV7-3,NA,NA,TRBJ2-2,TGTGCCAGCAGCTTAAAGCCCACTGGCGGAGCGAACACCGGGGAGCTGTTTTTT,CASSLKPTGGANTGELFF
TRBV5-5,NA,NA,TRBJ2-2,TGTGCCAGCAGCGGAGCTGCAACCGGGGAGCTGTTTTTT,CASSGAATGELFF
TRBV3-1/TRBV3-2,NA,NA,TRBJ2-2,TGTGCCAGCAGCCAGGTGATTACAGGGACCGGGGAGCTGTTTTTT,CASSQVITGTGELFF
TRBV5-1,TRBD2,NA,TRBJ2-2,TGCGCCAGCAGCTGGGGAGCCAGCGGGGGGAACACCGGGGAGCTGTTTTTT,CASSWGASGGNTGELFF
TRBV10-3,TRBD1,once,TRBJ2-7,TGTGCCACCCCACCAGGGGGCAACCCCCCATACGAGCAGTACTTC,CATPPGGNPPYEQYF
TRBV11-2,TRBD1,NA,TRBJ1-2,TGTGCCAGCAGCTTAGTTGGTGGACAGGGAGCCGCCTTC,CASSLVGGQGAAF
TRBV7-3,NA,NA,TRBJ1-5,TGTGCCAGCAGCCTTGATAGGGGACAGCCCCAGCATTTT,CASSLDRGQPQHF
TRBV28,NA,NA,TRBJ1-5,TGTGCCAGCAGTTCGTCCCGTAGCAATCAGCCCCAGCATTTT,CASSSSRSNQPQHF
TRBV28,TRBD2,NA,TRBJ2-3,TGTGCCAGCAGTTTTAGGGCGGGGGGCACAGATACGCAGTATTTT,CASSFRAGGTDTQYF